This TCR beta chain was identified during a study of blood T cell repertoires in COVID-19. Overall study: Acute and convalescent COVID-19 samples came from the United States, Italy and Spain. PBMCs, B-cell-depleted T cells, or T cells provided the cDNA or gDNA that made up the material.

Original handling: Estimated nucleated cell counts came from reference gene primer amplification. This table comes from immunoSEQ multiplex PCR, and its TCRdb copy is limited to in-frame clones, with some not included. V, J and clone size are taken as reported in that table, and D and trimming were inferred from the DNA itself. The sample shows about 21,000 clones, more than 80% of them seen only once. The CDR3 is made up of 18 amino acids. V was shortened by 4 bases and J by 0 bases, with 17 bases between the two germline ends. The germline V gene has CDR1 SGHDT and CDR2 YYEEEE. Sequences were obtained from peripheral blood. V and J are TRBV5-6 and TRBJ1-6; D uncertain. This sequence was found in a human donor in a cohort sampled during active COVID-19. Here the CDR3 reads CASSNLRALSSYNSPLHF. The CDR3 nucleotides are TGTGCCAGCAGCAACCTGAGGGCCCTCAGCTCCTATAATTCACCCCTCCACTTT. Based on the CDR3 plus reference TRBV5-6 and TRBJ1-6, the full variable domain is DAGVTQSPTHLIKTRGQQVTLRCSPKSGHDTVSWYQQALGQGPQFIFQYYEEEERQRGNFPDRFSGHQFPNYSSELNVNALLLGDSALYLCASSNLRALSSYNSPLHFGNGTRLTVT.